This T cell receptor (beta chain) was recovered during a study of tissue T cells after allogeneic stem cell transplantation. With regard to this clone: What it recognizes is unknown.

Sequencing of TCRbeta CDR3 at survey depth gave sequences and template counts. This table comes from immunoSEQ multiplex PCR, and its TCRdb copy is limited to in-frame clones, with some not included. The data show approximately 12,000 clones, approximately 70% seen once. The germline V and J ends were trimmed by 6 bases and 7 bases, with 16 bases remaining between them. CDR3 length: 14 amino acids. CDR1 is MNHNY and CDR2 is SVGAGI in the germline V gene (reference sequence). Study findings and constraints: Anatomically similar tissues had similar TCR repertoires within each patient. Across patients, clones rarely overlapped, yet motif clusters were shared tissue-specifically.

The sequencing here drew on tissue from the right colon, taken at autopsy. The chain couples TRBV6-6 to TRBJ2-1; tentative D call: TRBD1 (6 bases). The TCR originated in a woman between 18 and 50 years old with breast cancer. The CDR3 loop reads CASRGGTTYNEQFF. The CDR3 DNA reads as TGTGCCAGCAGAGGGGGTACGACTTATAATGAGCAGTTCTTC.